This TCR beta chain was retrieved from a study of blood T cell repertoires in COVID-19. Study overall: PBMCs, B-cell-depleted T cells, or T cells provided the cDNA or gDNA that made up the material.

Clones were read by immunoSEQ multiplex PCR, and TCRdb kept only the in-frame ones, dropping some. The sample has about 400,000 clones; around 90% are singletons. Those enrolled, adults aged roughly 18 to 95 years, came from about two dozen US areas. J lost 4 bases, V lost 4 bases, and 6 bases had no gene match. There are 15 residues in the CDR3. Germline V gene data show CDR1 as SGHNT and CDR2 as YYREEE (reference sequence). Sequenced: PBMCs or T cells enriched from blood (not recorded which). The chain joins TRBV5-4 to TRBJ1-4; 8 bases agree with TRBD1. The receptor comes from a young woman with acute COVID-19. CDR3 bases: TGTGCCAGCAGCGGAAACAGGGGGGATAATGAAAAACTGTTTTTT. It yields the protein CASSGNRGDNEKLFF.